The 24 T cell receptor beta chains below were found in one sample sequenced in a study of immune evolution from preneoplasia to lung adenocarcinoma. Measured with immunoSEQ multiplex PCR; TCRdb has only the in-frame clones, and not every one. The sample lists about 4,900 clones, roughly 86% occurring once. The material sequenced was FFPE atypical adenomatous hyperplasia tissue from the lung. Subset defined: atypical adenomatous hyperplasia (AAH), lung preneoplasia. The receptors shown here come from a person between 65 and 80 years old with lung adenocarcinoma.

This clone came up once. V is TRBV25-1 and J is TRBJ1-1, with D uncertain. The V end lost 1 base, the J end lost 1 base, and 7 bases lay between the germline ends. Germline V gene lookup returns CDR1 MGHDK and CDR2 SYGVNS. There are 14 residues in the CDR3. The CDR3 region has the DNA TGTGCCAGCAGTGAATGGGTTGGGAACACTGAAGCTTTCTTT. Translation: CASSEWVGNTEAFF.

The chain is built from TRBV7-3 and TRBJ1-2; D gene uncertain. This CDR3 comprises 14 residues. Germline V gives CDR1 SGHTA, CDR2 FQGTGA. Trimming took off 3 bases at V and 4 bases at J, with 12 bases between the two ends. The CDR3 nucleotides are TGTGCCAGCAGCTTTCAAGACAATACCTATGGCTACACCTTC. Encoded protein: CASSFQDNTYGYTF.

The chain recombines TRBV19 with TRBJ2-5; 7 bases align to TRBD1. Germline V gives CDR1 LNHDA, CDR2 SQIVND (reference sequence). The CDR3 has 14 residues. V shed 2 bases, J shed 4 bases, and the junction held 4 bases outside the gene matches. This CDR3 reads CASSITGVRETQYF. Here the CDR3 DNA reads TGTGCCAGTAGTATAACAGGGGTGCGAGAGACCCAGTACTTC.

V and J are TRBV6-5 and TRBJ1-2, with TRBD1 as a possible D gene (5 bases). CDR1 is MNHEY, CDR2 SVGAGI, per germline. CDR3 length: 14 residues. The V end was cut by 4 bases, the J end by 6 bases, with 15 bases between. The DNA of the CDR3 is TGTGCCAGCAGTTTCGGGACTCCAAGGGATGGCTACACCTTC. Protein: CASSFGTPRDGYTF.

For the CDR3, the DNA is TGTGCCAGCAGCTTGTTTGCTAGCGGGAGGGACAATGAGCAGTTCTTC. It specifies CASSLFASGRDNEQFF. The chain is built from TRBV11-2 and TRBJ2-1; 12 bases are a match to TRBD2. The germline CDR1 and CDR2 sequences are SGHAT and FQNNGV. CDR3 length: 16 amino acids. Trimming removed 3 bases from V and 5 bases from J; junction bases left unmatched: 5.

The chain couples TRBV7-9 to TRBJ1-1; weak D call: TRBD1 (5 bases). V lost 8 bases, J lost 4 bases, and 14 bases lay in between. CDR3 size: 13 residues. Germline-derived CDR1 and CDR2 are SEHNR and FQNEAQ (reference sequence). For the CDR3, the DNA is TGTGCCAGCGGAAAGATGGGGGGCACTGAAGCTTTCTTT. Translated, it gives CASGKMGGTEAFF.

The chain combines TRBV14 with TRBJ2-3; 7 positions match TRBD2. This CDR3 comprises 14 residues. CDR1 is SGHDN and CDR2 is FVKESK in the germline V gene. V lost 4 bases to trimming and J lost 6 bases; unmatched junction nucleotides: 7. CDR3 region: CASSPRLAPDTQYF. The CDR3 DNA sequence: TGTGCCAGCAGCCCCCGACTAGCTCCCGATACGCAGTATTTT.

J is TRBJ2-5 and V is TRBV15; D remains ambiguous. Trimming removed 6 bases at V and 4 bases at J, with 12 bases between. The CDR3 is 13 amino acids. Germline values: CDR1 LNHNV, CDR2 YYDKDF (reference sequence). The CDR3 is CATRKGPGETQYF. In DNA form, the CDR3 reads TGTGCCACCAGAAAGGGTCCGGGAGAGACCCAGTACTTC.

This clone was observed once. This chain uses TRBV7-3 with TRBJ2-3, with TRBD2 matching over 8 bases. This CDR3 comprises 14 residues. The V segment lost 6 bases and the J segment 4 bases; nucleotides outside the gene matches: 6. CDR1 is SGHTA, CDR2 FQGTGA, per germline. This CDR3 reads CASREGLAADTQYF. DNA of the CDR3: TGTGCCAGCAGGGAAGGACTAGCTGCAGATACGCAGTATTTT.

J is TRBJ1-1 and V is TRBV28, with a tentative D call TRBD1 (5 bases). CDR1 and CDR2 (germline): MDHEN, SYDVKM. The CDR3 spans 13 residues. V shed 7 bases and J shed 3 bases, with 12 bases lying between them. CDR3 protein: CASTGLTYTEAFF. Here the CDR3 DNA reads TGTGCCAGCACGGGACTCACATACACTGAAGCTTTCTTT.

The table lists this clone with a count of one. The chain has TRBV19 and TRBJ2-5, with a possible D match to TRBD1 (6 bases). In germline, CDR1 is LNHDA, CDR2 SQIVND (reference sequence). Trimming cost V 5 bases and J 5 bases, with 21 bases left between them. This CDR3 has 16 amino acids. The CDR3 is CASSPHPQGSGETQYF. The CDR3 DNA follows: TGTGCCAGTAGTCCCCATCCCCAGGGGTCCGGGGAGACCCAGTACTTC.

CDR3 loop: CASRMTTSGGPREQFF. For the CDR3, the DNA is TGTGCCAGCAGAATGACGACTAGCGGGGGCCCCCGTGAGCAGTTCTTC. The J gene is TRBJ2-1, the V gene TRBV11-2; TRBD2 matches 12 bases. Germline CDR1 reads SGHAT; CDR2 reads FQNNGV. The CDR3 covers 16 residues. Germline trimming cut 6 bases from V and 9 bases from J; bases unmatched to any gene: 12.

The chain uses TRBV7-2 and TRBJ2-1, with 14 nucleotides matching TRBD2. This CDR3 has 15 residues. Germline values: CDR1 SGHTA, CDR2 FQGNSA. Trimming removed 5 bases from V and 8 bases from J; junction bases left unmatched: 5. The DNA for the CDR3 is TGTGCCAGCAGCCGGGGGACTAGCGGGAGTCATGAGCAGTTCTTC. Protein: CASSRGTSGSHEQFF.

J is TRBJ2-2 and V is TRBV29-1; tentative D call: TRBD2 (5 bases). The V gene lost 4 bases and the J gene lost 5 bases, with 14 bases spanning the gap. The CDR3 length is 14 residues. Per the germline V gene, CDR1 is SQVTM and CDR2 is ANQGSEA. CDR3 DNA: TGCAGCGTTGCCCACCCAGCGGCTACCGGGGAGCTGTTTTTT. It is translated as CSVAHPAATGELFF.

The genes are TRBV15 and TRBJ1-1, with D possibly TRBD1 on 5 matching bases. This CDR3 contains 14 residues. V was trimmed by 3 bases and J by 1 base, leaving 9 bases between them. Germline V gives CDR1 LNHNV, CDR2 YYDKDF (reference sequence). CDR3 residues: CATSRGDGNTEAFF. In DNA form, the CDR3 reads TGTGCCACCAGCAGGGGGGACGGGAACACTGAAGCTTTCTTT.

The CDR3 loop is CASRTQGWTEAFF. The CDR3 region has the DNA TGTGCCAGCAGGACACAGGGTTGGACTGAAGCTTTCTTT. The V and J genes are TRBV6-5 and TRBJ1-1; tentative D call: TRBD1 (6 bases). CDR3 length: 13 residues. V was pared by 6 bases and J by 5 bases, with 13 bases between. The V gene's germline CDR1 is MNHEY and CDR2 SVGAGI.

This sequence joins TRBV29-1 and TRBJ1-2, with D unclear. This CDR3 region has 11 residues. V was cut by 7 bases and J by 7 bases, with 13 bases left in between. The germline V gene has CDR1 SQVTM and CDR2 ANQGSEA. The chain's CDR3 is CSGVGGSGYTF. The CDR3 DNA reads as TGCAGCGGTGTTGGCGGGAGTGGCTACACCTTC.

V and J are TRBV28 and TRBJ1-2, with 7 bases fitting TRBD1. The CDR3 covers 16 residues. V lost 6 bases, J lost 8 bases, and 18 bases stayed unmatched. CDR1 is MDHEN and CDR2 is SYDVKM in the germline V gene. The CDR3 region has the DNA TGTGCCAGCAGGCGACAGGGCTCGGCTCAATACGGAGGCTACACCTTC. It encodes CASRRQGSAQYGGYTF.

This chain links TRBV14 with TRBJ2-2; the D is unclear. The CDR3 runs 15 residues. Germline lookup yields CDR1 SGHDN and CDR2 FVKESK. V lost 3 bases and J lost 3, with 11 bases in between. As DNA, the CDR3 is TGTGCCAGCAGCCAGGTTCAAGGGTACACCGGGGAGCTGTTTTTT. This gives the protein CASSQVQGYTGELFF.

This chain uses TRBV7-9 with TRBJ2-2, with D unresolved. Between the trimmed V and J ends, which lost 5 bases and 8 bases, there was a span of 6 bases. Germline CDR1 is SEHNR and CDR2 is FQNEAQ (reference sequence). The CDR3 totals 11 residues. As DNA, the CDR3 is TGTGCCAGCAGCCCTCCGGGGGAGCTGTTTTTT. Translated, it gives CASSPPGELFF.

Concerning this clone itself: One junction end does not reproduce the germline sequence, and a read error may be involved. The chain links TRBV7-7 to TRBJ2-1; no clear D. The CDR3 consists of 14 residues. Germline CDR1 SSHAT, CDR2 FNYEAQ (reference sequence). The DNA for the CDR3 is TGTGCTAGCAGCCCCAACGGTTGGATCAATGAGCAGTTCTTC. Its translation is CASSPNGWINEQFF.

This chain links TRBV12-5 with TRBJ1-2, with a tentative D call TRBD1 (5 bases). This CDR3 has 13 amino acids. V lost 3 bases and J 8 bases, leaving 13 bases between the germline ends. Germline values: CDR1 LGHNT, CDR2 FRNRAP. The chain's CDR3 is CASGFWRGVGYTF. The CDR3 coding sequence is TGTGCTAGTGGTTTTTGGCGGGGGGTGGGCTACACCTTC. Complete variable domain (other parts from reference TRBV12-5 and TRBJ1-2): DARVTQTPRHKVTEMGQEVTMRCQPILGHNTVFWYRQTMMQGLELLAYFRNRAPLDDSGMPKDRFSAEMPDATLATLKIQPSEPRDSAVYFCASGFWRGVGYTFGSGTRLTVV.

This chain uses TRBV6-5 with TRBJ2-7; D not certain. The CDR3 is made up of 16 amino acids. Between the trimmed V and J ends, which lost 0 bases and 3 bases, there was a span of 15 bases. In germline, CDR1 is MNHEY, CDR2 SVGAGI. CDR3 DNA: TGTGCCAGCAGTTACTCGGCTAAGGGCGGATACTACGAGCAGTACTTC. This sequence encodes CASSYSAKGGYYEQYF.

The CDR3 here is CASSLVWQTANTGELFF. DNA for the CDR3: TGTGCCAGCAGCTTAGTGTGGCAGACCGCGAACACCGGGGAGCTGTTTTTT. J is TRBJ2-2 and V is TRBV7-9, with D unclear. The CDR3 consists of 17 residues. Germline V CDR1 and CDR2: SEHNR, FQNEAQ (reference sequence). V was cut by 1 base and J by 0 bases, with 12 bases left in between.